The 22 T cell receptor beta chains reported below all come from one sample, sequenced in a study of blood T cells in healthy people across ages. With a J-beta primer mix and a sample-barcoded 5' primer, a second PCR ran roughly 6 to 11 cycles. TCRdb fed the 5' RACE reads into MiXCR, producing one record per CDR3 protein. This table holds approximately 850,000 distinct CDR3 sequences, about 62% found once. Sequencing was carried out using blood. The receptors come from a man aged 25 to 40 in good health.

The chain has TRBV4-3 and TRBJ1-4; D ambiguous. The CDR3 is 15 residues long. Trimming pared 0 bases from V and 8 bases from J, leaving 13 bases between. Germline CDR1 is LGHNA and CDR2 is YSLEER. DNA for the CDR3: TGCGCCAGCAGCCAAGAGCCCGGGTCCAACGAAAAACTGTTTTTT. Translated, it gives CASSQEPGSNEKLFF.

The chain joins TRBV11-1 to TRBJ2-1; 12 bases map to TRBD2. Germline CDR1 reads SGHAT; CDR2 reads FQDESV (reference sequence). The CDR3 is 18 residues long. The J segment lost 6 bases and the V segment lost 0 bases, leaving 9 bases of the junction unmatched. The CDR3 region has the DNA TGTGCCAGCAGCTTAGCGTACCCGACTAGCGGGAGCCTCAATGAGCAGTTCTTC. Translating gives CASSLAYPTSGSLNEQFF.

V is TRBV7-2 and J is TRBJ1-1; no definite D call. Trimming left V 2 bases short and J 1 base short, with 11 bases between. Germline loops: CDR1 SGHTA, CDR2 FQGNSA. The CDR3 sequence is 15 residues long. The CDR3 nucleotides read TGTGCCAGCAGCTTATACGCGCAAGGGAACACTGAAGCTTTCTTT. Translating gives CASSLYAQGNTEAFF.

This chain links TRBV12-5 with TRBJ2-3; no definite D call. Germline CDR1 and CDR2: LGHNT and FRNRAP. V shed 1 base and J shed 6 bases, with 5 bases lying between them. The CDR3 covers 12 residues. The CDR3 is CASGLGSDTQYF. The CDR3 DNA reads as TGTGCTAGTGGTTTGGGTTCGGATACGCAGTATTTT.

This clonotype appeared once. The gene calls are TRBV5-6 and TRBJ2-7; D ambiguous. The V end was cut by 0 bases, the J end by 7 bases, with 8 bases between. Germline CDR1 is SGHDT and CDR2 is YYEEEE. CDR3 size: 12 residues. CDR3 residues: CASSLESEEQYF. The CDR3 DNA is TGTGCCAGCAGCTTGGAATCGGAGGAGCAGTACTTC.

The gene calls are TRBV27 and TRBJ2-4; TRBD2 might be the D (6 bases). The J call could be wrong; TRBJ2-7 is a better fit for the DNA end. The CDR3 is 15 residues long. Per germline, CDR1 MNHEY and CDR2 SMNVEV (reference sequence). The CDR3 bases are TGTGCCAGCAGAGTTGGGGGGAGCGGCTCCTACGAGCAGTACTTC. Amino acid sequence: CASRVGGSGSYEQYF.

The J gene is TRBJ2-7, the V gene TRBV15; D is unclear. CDR1 is LNHNV and CDR2 is YYDKDF in the germline V gene (reference sequence). V lost 0 bases and J lost 3, with 9 bases in between. The CDR3 covers 14 residues. The CDR3: CATSRDLGVYEQYF. The CDR3 nucleotides are TGTGCCACCAGCAGAGATCTTGGGGTCTACGAGCAGTACTTC.

V is TRBV12-3 or TRBV12-4 and J is TRBJ2-7, with D perhaps TRBD1 or TRBD2 (5 bases each). Trimming shortened V by 6 bases and J by 2 bases, and 11 bases separated the two germline ends. CDR3 length: 13 amino acids. The CDR3 sequence: CASSTQGPYEQYF. CDR3 DNA: TGTGCCAGCAGCACCCAGGGACCCTACGAGCAGTACTTC.

V is TRBV5-1 and J is TRBJ2-2; a weak D match, TRBD2 (5 bases). The germline gives CDR1 SGHRS, CDR2 YFSETQ. V lost 4 bases to trimming and J lost 2 bases, with 21 bases between them. This CDR3 contains 18 residues. Here the CDR3 reads CASSRTVLADGNTGELFF. Written as DNA, the CDR3 is TGCGCCAGCAGCCGGACCGTTCTAGCAGATGGAAACACCGGGGAGCTGTTTTTT.

CDR3 nucleotides: TGCAGTGTAGCGTGGACAGGGAGTCCCTACGAGCAGTACTTC. It is translated as CSVAWTGSPYEQYF. The V gene is TRBV29-1, the J gene TRBJ2-7, with TRBD1 matching 8 bases. The CDR3 is 14 residues long. Germline values: CDR1 SQVTM, CDR2 ANQGSEA.

The rearrangement links TRBV11-2 to TRBJ1-1; D call uncertain. This CDR3 has 14 amino acids. Trimming took 1 base from V and 3 from J, leaving 9 bases between them. Germline V lookup: CDR1 SGHAT, CDR2 FQNNGV. This CDR3 is CASSLGQSYTEAFF. The CDR3 coding sequence is TGTGCCAGCAGCTTAGGCCAAAGTTACACTGAAGCTTTCTTT.

This sequence joins TRBV7-9 and TRBJ2-1; TRBD2 aligns across 11 bases. The J call may be incorrect, as the DNA end agrees better with TRBJ2-7. The CDR3 runs 16 residues. The V gene's germline CDR1 is SEHNR and CDR2 FQNEAQ (reference sequence). The CDR3 nucleotides are TGTGCCAGCAGCACTCTAGCGGGAGGCTCCTACAATGAGCAGTACTTC. It translates to CASSTLAGGSYNEQYF.

This chain connects TRBV2 to TRBJ1-4; D is unresolved. The length of the CDR3 is 13 residues. Germline lookup yields CDR1 SNHLY and CDR2 FYNNEI. V was clipped by 10 bases and J by 8 bases, with 17 bases between them. DNA of the CDR3: TGTGCCACTAAGGACCTCGGTGGAGAAAAACTGTTTTTT. It codes for CATKDLGGEKLFF.

This clonotype has a handful of counts. The chain joins TRBV5-1 to TRBJ2-1, with 9 bases matching TRBD2. V trimming: 1 base; J trimming: 3 bases; junction bases outside the gene matches: 5. The CDR3 runs 16 residues. Germline loops: CDR1 SGHRS, CDR2 YFSETQ. The DNA of the CDR3 is TGCGCCAGCAGCTTGAATAGCGGGGGCCTCTACAATGAGCAGTTCTTC. It codes for CASSLNSGGLYNEQFF.

The chain carries TRBV3-1 and TRBJ2-3; TRBD2 matches at 9 bases. Losses at the gene ends were 1 base for V and 2 bases for J; bases not matched to a gene: 4. The CDR3 has 16 amino acids. CDR1 is LGHDT and CDR2 is YNNKEL in the germline V gene (reference sequence). CDR3 loop: CASSQVASGVTDTQYF. CDR3 nucleotides: TGTGCCAGCAGCCAAGTGGCTAGCGGGGTCACAGATACGCAGTATTTT.

The rearrangement links TRBV7-2 to TRBJ2-5, with D unclear. The better agreement between TRBJ2-7 and the DNA end casts doubt on the J call. There are 14 residues in the CDR3. CDR1 and CDR2 from the germline V gene are SGHTA and FQGNSA. The CDR3 is CASSLWRTVGEQYF. As DNA, the CDR3 is TGTGCCAGCAGCTTATGGAGAACGGTAGGCGAGCAGTACTTC.

This clonotype was seen more than once but under ten times. The chain employs TRBV12-3 or TRBV12-4 and TRBJ1-1, with D possibly matching TRBD1 (5 bases). The CDR3 loop spans 16 amino acids. Trimming stripped 6 bases from V and 1 base from J, with 18 bases between. CDR3 residues: CASRAGGSNSNTEAFF. CDR3 bases: TGTGCCAGCAGGGCCGGGGGATCTAACTCGAACACTGAAGCTTTCTTT.

As for this clonotype: It is likely a read error, because the conserved phenylalanine at the end of the CDR3 is missing. No DNA is shown, since the ends of the CDR3 on it are uncertain; the CDR3 is the one TCRdb lists. The chain employs TRBV7-2 and TRBJ2-1; TRBD2 is the table's D call and was not checked against the DNA. The CDR3 contains 19 residues when both ends are counted. The germline V gene has CDR1 SGHTA and CDR2 FQGNSA. The CDR3 is CASSSRGGDWREDPMSSSS.

This clonotype was recorded many times. The CDR3 loop reads CASSQESGNPSYEQYF. As DNA, the CDR3 is TGTGCCAGCAGCCAAGAAAGCGGGAATCCTTCCTACGAGCAGTACTTC. The chain combines TRBV4-2 with TRBJ2-7; TRBD2 matches 7 bases. J lost 1 base, V lost 0 bases, and 6 bases had no gene match. Germline V gene lookup returns CDR1 LGHNA and CDR2 YNFKEQ. This CDR3 spans 16 amino acids.

This clonotype has just a few counts. The rearrangement uses TRBV20-1 and TRBJ2-5; 7 positions match TRBD1. The J segment lost 4 bases and the V segment lost 5 bases, leaving 7 bases of the junction unmatched. Germline V lookup: CDR1 DFQATT, CDR2 SNEGSKA (reference sequence). The CDR3 runs to 13 residues. CDR3 nucleotide sequence: TGCAGTGCTTTTGACAGGGAAGGAGAGACCCAGTACTTC. Amino acid sequence: CSAFDREGETQYF.

V gene TRBV15 combines with J gene TRBJ2-7; D is perhaps TRBD1 (6 bases). The ends were cut back, 0 bases at V and 3 bases at J, with 12 bases in the middle. The germline V gene encodes CDR1 LNHNV and CDR2 YYDKDF (reference sequence). The CDR3 has 15 residues. DNA for the CDR3: TGTGCCACCAGCAGAGAGGTACAGGGAGTCTACGAGCAGTACTTC. Protein product: CATSREVQGVYEQYF.

This clonotype was picked up many times. This rearrangement joins TRBV29-1 to TRBJ2-3; no reliable D call. CDR1 and CDR2 (germline): SQVTM, ANQGSEA. This CDR3 is 13 amino acids long. Deletions cut 4 bases from V and 2 bases from J, with 10 bases between. The CDR3 DNA is TGCAGCGTTGGTTCTGGACCCACAGATACGCAGTATTTT. Its protein product is CSVGSGPTDTQYF.